This is a list of T cell receptor beta chains from one sample in a study of CD8+ T cells in alopecia areata. Data came from immunoSEQ multiplex PCR; TCRdb stores just in-frame clones and leaves some out. The sample yields approximately 150,000 clones, approximately 86% seen once. The source was CD8+ T cells sorted from blood, collected at week 4, from a patient treated with tofacitinib. The receptors stem from a human donor with alopecia areata. Both conserved end residues are part of each CDR3. The D gene is left open where the match is weak. Some rows mark clone size as missing; the rest say once, few, many or name a class of expanded clone.

>TRBJ2-1|-|-|TRBV25-1
TGTGCCAGCAGGGGACGGGACGAGCTGTACTCCTACAATGAGCAGTTCTTC
CASRGRDELYSYNEQFF
>TRBJ2-5|-|-|TRBV6-1
TGTGCCAGCAGGGTAGGGGGAGGGGAGACCCAGTACTTC
CASRVGGGETQYF
>TRBJ2-1|-|TRBD2|TRBV19
TGTGCCAGTAGCCAGGTGGCTAGCGGCTCCTACAATGAGCAGTTCTTC
CASSQVASGSYNEQFF
>TRBJ1-4|-|-|TRBV25-1
TGTGCCAGCAGTGAATCTGTTAGAGGCAGAGATGAAAAACTGTTTTTT
CASSESVRGRDEKLFF
>TRBJ2-7|-|-|TRBV19
TGTGCCAGTAGTATTGCGGTCTCTTCCTACGAGCAGTACTTC
CASSIAVSSYEQYF
>TRBJ1-1|-|TRBD1|TRBV7-9
TGTGCCAGCAGCCCACGGGACAGGATGAACACTGAAGCTTTCTTT
CASSPRDRMNTEAFF
>TRBJ1-1|-|-|TRBV29-1
TGCAGCGTTGAGTTAGGGAGCACTGAAGCTTTCTTT
CSVELGSTEAFF
>TRBJ2-5|-|TRBD1|TRBV29-1
TGCAGCGTTGAGTCCAGGGGGTCGACAGAGACCCAGTACTTC
CSVESRGSTETQYF
>TRBJ2-7|-|-|TRBV7-9
TGTGCCAGCACCACCAGAGGGGACAAGCCTTACGAGCAGTACTTC
CASTTRGDKPYEQYF
>TRBJ2-1|-|TRBD2|TRBV6-1
TGTGCCAGCAGTGAATTTAGTAGCGGGGGGGCGGTTGAGCAGTTCTTC
CASSEFSSGGAVEQFF
>TRBJ2-7|once|-|TRBV13
TGTGCCAGCAGCTTAGGGCAGGGCCTCGACGAGCAGTACTTC
CASSLGQGLDEQYF
>TRBJ2-1|once|-|TRBV12-2
TGTGCAAGTCGACTAACTAGCGGGAGTGTGTGTGAGCAGTTCTTC
CASRLTSGSVCEQFF
>TRBJ2-2|few|-|TRBV27
TGTGCCAGCAGCCTCCGGGCCGGGGAGCTGTTTTTT
CASSLRAGELFF
>TRBJ2-1|-|-|TRBV7-9
TGTGCCAGCAGCTTAGGGGGGCAGCTAAATTACAATGAGCAGTTCTTC
CASSLGGQLNYNEQFF